A selection of T cell receptor beta chains follows, all from one sample in a study of identifying expanded T cells in peripheral blood. Data came from immunoSEQ multiplex PCR; TCRdb stores just in-frame clones and leaves some out. Here the sample spans around 50,000 clones, around nine tenths being singletons. Sequenced: blood. The receptors derive from a person between 18 and 70 years old in good health. Both conserved end residues are part of each CDR3. A D gene is named only where the DNA matches it firmly. Size is stated for part of the rows, as once, few or many counts, or as a class when the clone is expanded.

abundance,d_gene,j_gene,v_gene,CDR3aa,CDR3nt
.,.,TRBJ1-1,TRBV5-1,CASSLDRTSDAFF,TGCGCCAGCAGCTTGGACCGGACGAGTGACGCTTTCTTT
.,TRBD1,TRBJ1-2,TRBV28,CASSYPAGQGAFDYTF,TGTGCCAGCAGTTACCCCGCAGGGCAGGGGGCATTCGACTACACCTTC
once,TRBD1,TRBJ1-5,TRBV10-3,CAITTGDNQPQHF,TGTGCCATCACTACAGGGGACAATCAGCCCCAGCATTTT
.,.,TRBJ2-3,TRBV5-1,CASRESASTDTQYF,TGCGCCAGCCGCGAGAGTGCTAGCACAGATACGCAGTATTTT
.,.,TRBJ2-6,TRBV27,CATKGKTRSGANVLTF,TGTGCCACCAAAGGGAAAACGAGGTCTGGGGCCAACGTCCTGACTTTC
once,TRBD1,TRBJ1-2,TRBV5-4,CASSLVGQGARGYTF,TGTGCCAGCAGCTTGGTGGGACAGGGGGCGCGAGGCTACACCTTC
once,.,TRBJ2-7,TRBV28,CASSYIPYEQYF,TGTGCCAGCAGTTACATCCCCTACGAGCAGTACTTC
.,.,TRBJ2-3,TRBV18,CASSPPSAHGTQYF,TGTGCCAGCTCACCACCGTCAGCGCACGGTACGCAGTATTTT
.,.,TRBJ2-2,TRBV7-2,CASSLVENTGELFF,TGTGCCAGCAGCTTAGTGGAGAACACCGGGGAGCTGTTTTTT
.,.,TRBJ1-2,TRBV7-3,CASSMGPDGYGYTF,TGTGCCAGCAGCATGGGACCAGATGGCTATGGCTACACCTTC
.,TRBD1,TRBJ1-5,TRBV27,CASSSTGDGGQPQHF,TGTGCCAGCAGTTCGACAGGGGACGGAGGTCAGCCCCAGCATTTT
.,TRBD1,TRBJ1-2,TRBV7-8,CASSLAAQGRGYTF,TGTGCCAGCAGCTTAGCGGCACAGGGGAGGGGCTACACCTTC
.,.,TRBJ2-1,TRBV9,CASSVDVGREQFF,TGTGCCAGCAGCGTAGATGTAGGTCGGGAGCAGTTCTTC
.,TRBD2,TRBJ2-7,TRBV19,CASGLAGTYEQYF,TGTGCCAGTGGACTAGCGGGTACCTACGAGCAGTACTTC
.,.,TRBJ2-7,TRBV19,CASSISPEGSYEQYF,TGTGCCAGTAGTATATCCCCCGAAGGGTCCTACGAGCAGTACTTC
.,.,TRBJ1-1,TRBV5-6,CASSLLPGPSINTEAFF,TGTGCCAGCAGCCTACTACCGGGACCGAGCATTAACACTGAAGCTTTCTTT
.,.,TRBJ1-4,TRBV2,CASRTGFNEKLFF,TGTGCCAGCAGAACGGGGTTTAATGAAAAACTGTTTTTT
.,TRBD1,TRBJ2-7,TRBV2,CASSRTGSYEQYF,TGTGCCAGCAGTAGGACAGGGAGCTACGAGCAGTACTTC
once,.,TRBJ2-2,TRBV10-1,CATRTDPNTGELFF,TGCGCCACCCGGACAGATCCGAACACCGGGGAGCTGTTTTTT
once,.,TRBJ1-2,TRBV5-1,CASSLDWAGYTF,TGCGCCAGCAGCTTGGACTGGGCTGGCTACACCTTC
.,.,TRBJ2-2,TRBV6-5,CASSYQSASTGELFF,TGTGCCAGCAGTTATCAGTCGGCGTCCACCGGGGAGCTGTTTTTT
.,.,TRBJ1-4,TRBV28,CASSLAEHEKLFF,TGTGCCAGCAGTTTAGCAGAGCATGAAAAACTGTTTTTT
.,.,TRBJ1-1,TRBV6-6,CASSQNWGTEAFF,TGTGCCAGCAGTCAGAATTGGGGTACTGAAGCTTTCTTT
.,TRBD1,TRBJ1-2,TRBV7-8,CASSLIPGQGSGGYTF,TGTGCCAGCAGCTTAATCCCGGGACAGGGGAGTGGGGGCTACACCTTC
.,.,TRBJ1-3,TRBV28,CATYSSGNTIYF,TGTGCCACCTATAGCTCTGGAAACACCATATATTTT
.,.,TRBJ1-5,TRBV28,CASSEARVNYGNQPQHF,TGTGCCAGCAGTGAGGCCAGGGTCAACTATGGCAATCAGCCCCAGCATTTT
once,.,TRBJ2-3,TRBV9,CASSSPSTDTQYF,TGTGCCAGCAGCTCTCCCAGCACAGATACGCAGTATTTT
.,TRBD2,TRBJ2-1,TRBV10-1,CARLAVYKYNEQFF,TGCGCACGACTAGCGGTTTATAAGTACAATGAGCAGTTCTTC
.,TRBD1,TRBJ2-2,TRBV19,CASSSSRDRVRAGELFF,TGTGCCAGTAGTTCCTCGCGGGACAGGGTTAGGGCCGGGGAGCTGTTTTTT
.,.,TRBJ2-3,TRBV7-2,CASSLDGSTDTQYF,TGTGCCAGCAGCTTAGACGGGAGCACAGATACGCAGTATTTT
.,.,TRBJ2-3,TRBV10-3,CASIGQEGDTQYF,TGTGCCTCCATAGGGCAGGAGGGAGATACGCAGTATTTT
.,TRBD1,TRBJ2-1,TRBV19,CASSIPGQGSNEQFF,TGTGCCAGTAGTATCCCGGGACAGGGGTCCAATGAGCAGTTCTTC
once,TRBD2,TRBJ2-1,TRBV14,CASSQDLGRAYNEQFF,TGTGCCAGCAGCCAAGATCTCGGGAGGGCGTACAATGAGCAGTTCTTC
.,.,TRBJ1-4,TRBV4-3,CASSQIFTTDEKLFF,TGCGCCAGCAGCCAAATCTTTACGACGGACGAAAAACTGTTTTTT
.,TRBD2,TRBJ2-1,TRBV11-2,CASSRLAGDDKQFF,TGTGCCAGCAGCCGACTAGCGGGAGACGATAAGCAGTTCTTC
.,.,TRBJ2-2,TRBV10-3,CAITTGTAGELFF,TGTGCCATCACCACAGGAACCGCCGGGGAGCTGTTTTTT
.,TRBD2,TRBJ2-3,TRBV4-1,CASSQETSGSLDTQYF,TGCGCCAGCAGCCAAGAGACTAGCGGGAGTTTGGATACGCAGTATTTT
.,TRBD2,TRBJ2-7,TRBV7-2,CASSLGGTSGRFISYEQYF,TGTGCCAGCAGCTTAGGCGGGACTAGCGGGAGATTTATCTCCTACGAGCAGTACTTC
.,TRBD2,TRBJ2-5,TRBV5-1,CASSLGTSGQETQYF,TGCGCCAGCAGCTTGGGGACTAGCGGCCAAGAGACCCAGTACTTC
.,.,TRBJ1-1,TRBV7-8,CASSLGRNTEAFF,TGTGCCAGCAGCTTAGGGAGGAACACTGAAGCTTTCTTT
once,TRBD1,TRBJ2-1,TRBV7-3,CASSAGQGNEQFF,TGTGCCAGCAGCGCCGGACAGGGCAATGAGCAGTTCTTC
.,.,TRBJ1-3,TRBV19,CASSPQGSGNTIYF,TGTGCCAGTAGTCCCCAGGGCTCTGGAAACACCATATATTTT
.,.,TRBJ2-6,TRBV21-1,CASSFVGSGANVLTF,.